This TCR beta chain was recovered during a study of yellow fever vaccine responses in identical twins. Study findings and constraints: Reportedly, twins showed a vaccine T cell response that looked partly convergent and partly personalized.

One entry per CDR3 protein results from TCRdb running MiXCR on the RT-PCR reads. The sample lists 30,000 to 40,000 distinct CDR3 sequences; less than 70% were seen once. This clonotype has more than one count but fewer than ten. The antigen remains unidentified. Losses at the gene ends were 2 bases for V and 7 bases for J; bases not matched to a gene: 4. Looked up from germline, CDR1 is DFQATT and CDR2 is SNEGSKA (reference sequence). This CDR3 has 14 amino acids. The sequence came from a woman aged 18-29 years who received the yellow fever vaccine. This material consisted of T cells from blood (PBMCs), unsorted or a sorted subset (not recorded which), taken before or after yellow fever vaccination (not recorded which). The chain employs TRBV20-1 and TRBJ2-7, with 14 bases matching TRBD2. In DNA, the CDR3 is TGCAGTGCTAGAACAGGACTAGCGGGAGGTGAGCAGTACTTC. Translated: CSARTGLAGGEQYF.